This T cell receptor beta chain comes out of a study of long-term antiretroviral therapy in people with HIV. Study findings and constraints: ART adherence, viral resistance and therapy changes went undocumented. Upon ART, diversity increased but remained lower than transplant donor controls.

Germline assignment: CDR1 SGHVS and CDR2 FQNEAQ. The length of the CDR3 is 16 residues. V was shortened by 1 base and J by 5 bases, with 17 bases between the two germline ends. Notes on this clone: Its antigen remains unknown.

Assay version v3.0 of immunoSEQ was used, and it was run at survey level. Data came from immunoSEQ multiplex PCR; TCRdb stores just in-frame clones and leaves some out. In the table there are around 29,000 clones, about 85% of which are singletons. Per donor, a minimum of one pre-ART and a minimum of two post-ART PBMC samples were available. This specimen consisted of unsorted PBMCs, obtained 1.1 years after starting antiretroviral therapy. The receptor was isolated from a young man with HIV. The rearrangement links TRBV7-8 to TRBJ1-1, with D hard to call. Here the CDR3 reads CASSLESRRGRTEAFF. The CDR3 coding sequence is TGTGCCAGCAGCTTAGAAAGTCGGCGTGGGAGGACTGAAGCTTTCTTT.